This T cell receptor (beta chain) derives from a study of CDR3 diversity in severe acne (dated by TCRdb to about 2019). Libraries were prepared through PCR. The sample was run on an Illumina HiSeq 2000. TCRdb reanalyzed the raw reads on its own, using fastp at Q25 for trimming and MiXCR for clone calling, and kept in-frame beta chains. Every distinct CDR3 protein forms one entry, paired with its most common genes and DNA. The sample profile shows about 85,000 distinct CDR3 sequences; roughly half of them were found once. Of the sample, about 9.5% is held by the ten largest clones. V and J are trimmed by 5 bases and 4 bases, and the gene matches miss 9 bases of the junction. From the cysteine up to the phenylalanine, the CDR3 has a length of 15 residues. Only the CDR3 region is kept as DNA, spanning 45 bases read in frame from base 1. From the germline V gene, CDR1 is MNHEY and CDR2 is SVGAGI. This clonotype was observed once. Which antigen it targets is not known. Base qualities are not at hand, and no much larger clone is one base apart. One read provides weak support.

The sequencing input was blood. Recombination linked TRBV6-5 to TRBJ1-1, and 8 junction bases match TRBD1. The receptor comes from a male donor in good health, serving as a control. In nucleotide form, the sequence is TGTGCCAGCAGTCCCAGGACAGGGTTGGGCACTGAAGCTTTCTTT. Its protein product is CASSPRTGLGTEAFF.